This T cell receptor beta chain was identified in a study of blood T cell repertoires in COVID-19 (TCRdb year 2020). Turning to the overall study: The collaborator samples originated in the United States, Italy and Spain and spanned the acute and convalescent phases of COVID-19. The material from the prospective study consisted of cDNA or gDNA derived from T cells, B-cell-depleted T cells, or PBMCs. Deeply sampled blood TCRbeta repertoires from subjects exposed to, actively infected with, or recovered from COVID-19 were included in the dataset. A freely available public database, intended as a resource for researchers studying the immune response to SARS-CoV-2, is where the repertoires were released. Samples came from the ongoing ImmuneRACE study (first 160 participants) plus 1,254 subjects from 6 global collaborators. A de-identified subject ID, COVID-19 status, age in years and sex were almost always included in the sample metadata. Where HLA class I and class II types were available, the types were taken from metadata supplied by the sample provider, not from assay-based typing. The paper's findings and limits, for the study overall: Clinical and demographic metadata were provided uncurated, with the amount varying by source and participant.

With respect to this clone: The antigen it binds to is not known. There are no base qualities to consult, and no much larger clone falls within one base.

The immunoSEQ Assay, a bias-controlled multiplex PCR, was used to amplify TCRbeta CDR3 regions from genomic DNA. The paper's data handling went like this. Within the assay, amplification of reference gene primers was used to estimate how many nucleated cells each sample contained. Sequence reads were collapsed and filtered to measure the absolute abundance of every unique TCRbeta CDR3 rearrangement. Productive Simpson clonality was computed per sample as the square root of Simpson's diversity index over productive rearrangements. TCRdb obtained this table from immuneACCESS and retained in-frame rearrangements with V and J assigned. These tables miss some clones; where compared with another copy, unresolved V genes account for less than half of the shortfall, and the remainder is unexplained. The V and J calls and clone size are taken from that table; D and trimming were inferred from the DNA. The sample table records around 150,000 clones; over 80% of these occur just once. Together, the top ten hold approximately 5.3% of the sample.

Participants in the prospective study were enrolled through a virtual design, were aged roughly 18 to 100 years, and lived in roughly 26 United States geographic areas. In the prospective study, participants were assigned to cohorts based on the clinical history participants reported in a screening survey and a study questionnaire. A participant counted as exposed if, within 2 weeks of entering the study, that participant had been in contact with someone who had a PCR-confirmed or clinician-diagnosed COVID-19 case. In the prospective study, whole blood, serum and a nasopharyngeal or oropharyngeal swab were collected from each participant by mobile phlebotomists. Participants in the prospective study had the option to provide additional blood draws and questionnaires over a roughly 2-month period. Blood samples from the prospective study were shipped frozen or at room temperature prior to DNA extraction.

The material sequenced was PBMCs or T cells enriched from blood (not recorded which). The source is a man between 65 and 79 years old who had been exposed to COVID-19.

The CDR3 protein sequence reads: CASSPMTRISGNTIYF. Read as DNA, the sequence is TGTGCCAGCTCACCCATGACACGTATCTCTGGAAACACCATATATTTT. The sequence joins TRBV18 to TRBJ1-3, with no D gene named confidently. CDR1 is given as KGHSH and CDR2 as LQKENI, both from the germline V gene. Spanning cysteine to phenylalanine, the CDR3 consists of 16 amino acids. The entry retains the CDR3 DNA only, 48 bases that are in frame from base 1. The germline ends are 12 bases apart after V is trimmed by 3 bases and J by 0 bases. Beyond the CDR3, the reference TRBV18 and TRBJ1-3 genes provide the residues; the full variable domain reads: NAGVMQNPRHLVRRRGQEARLRCSPMKGHSHVYWYRQLPEEGLKFMVYLQKENIIDESGMPKERFSAEFPKEGPSILRIQQVVRGDSAAYFCASSPMTRISGNTIYFGEGSWLTVV.